The 15 T cell receptor beta chains given below trace back to one sample, sequenced in a study of beta chain features in type 1 diabetes. Expressed TCRB transcripts got sequenced, as all isolated RNA was reverse transcribed. The table came from immunoSEQ multiplex PCR; TCRdb's copy has only in-frame clones and leaves some out. This table has 250,000 to 350,000 clones, around 13% appearing once. The sample comprised central memory CD4+ T cells from blood. Receptors were obtained from a man aged 30-40 years in good health.

This clone was recorded at least ten times. The chain links TRBV14 to TRBJ1-2; 7 bases map to TRBD1. The CDR3 runs 12 residues. J was trimmed by 10 bases and V by 4 bases; bases with no gene match: 6. Germline lookup yields CDR1 SGHDN and CDR2 FVKESK. The CDR3 reads CASSPRQGYYTF. The CDR3 nucleotides are TGTGCCAGCAGCCCTAGACAGGGATACTACACCTTC.

The V and J genes are TRBV7-7 and TRBJ1-1; weak D call: TRBD1 (5 bases). Trimming left V 1 base short and J 1 base short, with 7 bases between. The length of the CDR3 is 14 residues. The germline gives CDR1 SSHAT, CDR2 FNYEAQ (reference sequence). CDR3 in DNA: TGTGCCAGCAGCTTAGGAGGGGAGAACACTGAAGCTTTCTTT. Translation: CASSLGGENTEAFF.

The rearrangement links TRBV5-1 to TRBJ2-3, with no clear D. Looked up from germline, CDR1 is SGHRS and CDR2 is YFSETQ. Trimming took 0 bases from V and 8 from J, leaving 10 bases between them. This CDR3 region has 13 residues. The CDR3 DNA sequence: TGCGCCAGCAGCTTGGATTCATTGGGTACGCAGTATTTT. It translates to CASSLDSLGTQYF.

The chain joins TRBV2 to TRBJ2-5, with 8 bases that match TRBD2. The ends lost 7 bases at V and 2 bases at J; junction bases unmatched: 3. Germline loops: CDR1 SNHLY, CDR2 FYNNEI. CDR3 length: 13 amino acids. The CDR3 nucleotides read TGTGCCAGCACCCGACTAGCGCAAGAGACCCAGTACTTC. It is translated as CASTRLAQETQYF.

The rearrangement joins TRBV19 to TRBJ2-7, with TRBD1 as a possible D gene (6 bases). Per the germline V gene, CDR1 is LNHDA and CDR2 is SQIVND (reference sequence). The CDR3 loop spans 13 amino acids. The V and J ends lost 5 bases and 2 bases respectively, with 10 bases between them. For the CDR3, the DNA is TGTGCCAGTAGTCGAGGGGGTACCTACGAGCAGTACTTC. Its protein is CASSRGGTYEQYF. The full variable domain, rest sourced from reference TRBV19 and TRBJ2-7, is DGGITQSPKYLFRKEGQNVTLSCEQNLNHDAMYWYRQDPGQGLRLIYYSQIVNDFQKGDIAEGYSVSREKKESFPLTVTSAQKNPTAFYLCASSRGGTYEQYFGPGTRLTVT.

The genes are TRBV6-1 and TRBJ2-3; unclear D gene. The CDR3 loop spans 15 amino acids. V dropped 1 base and J dropped 2 bases, with 10 bases sitting between them. Germline V gene sequence: CDR1 MNHNS, CDR2 SASEGT. CDR3 bases: TGTGCCAGCAGTGAAGGTGGCCGAATCACAGATACGCAGTATTTT. Its protein is CASSEGGRITDTQYF.

In DNA, the CDR3 is TGTGCCAGCAGCTTAGTTGAGCAGGGGGCCGTTTCCTACAATGAGCAGTTCTTC. Encoded protein: CASSLVEQGAVSYNEQFF. The chain has TRBV7-6 and TRBJ2-1; 8 bases match TRBD1. Trimming removed 1 base from V and 1 base from J; junction bases left unmatched: 9. CDR3 length equals 18 residues. Germline V lookup: CDR1 SGHVS, CDR2 FNYEAQ.

This clone was counted only a few times. The CDR3 region is CAWSVMNEQFF. CDR3 nucleotides: TGTGCCTGGAGTGTCATGAATGAGCAGTTCTTC. The chain joins TRBV30 to TRBJ2-1; D gene uncertain. Trimming pared 0 bases from V and 7 bases from J, leaving 4 bases between. Germline loops: CDR1 GTSNPN, CDR2 SVGIG (reference sequence). The CDR3 length is 11 residues.

This clone was seen a few times. This sequence joins TRBV6-5 and TRBJ2-3; unclear D gene. This CDR3 comprises 13 residues. Germline CDR1 is MNHEY and CDR2 is SVGAGI. Trimming left V 7 bases short and J 5 bases short, with 13 bases between. In nucleotides, the CDR3 is TGTGCCAGCAAGCTGTTTGGTGAAGATACGCAGTATTTT. It codes for CASKLFGEDTQYF.

This clone was picked up a small number of times. V usage is TRBV19 and J usage is TRBJ2-2, with TRBD2 identical over 9 bases. The V and J ends lost 6 bases and 2 bases, in that order; junction bases with no gene match: 4. The CDR3 is 15 amino acids. Germline V gives CDR1 LNHDA, CDR2 SQIVND (reference sequence). DNA for the CDR3: TGTGCCAGTAGCTCTAGCGGGGCTAACACCGGGGAGCTGTTTTTT. Its translation: CASSSSGANTGELFF.

The table lists this clone with a few counts. The chain employs TRBV29-1 and TRBJ2-3; D may be TRBD2 (6 bases). The CDR3 loop spans 13 amino acids. Looked up from germline, CDR1 is SQVTM and CDR2 is ANQGSEA. Trimming left V 3 bases short and J 6 bases short, with 13 bases between. The CDR3 DNA reads TGCAGCGTTGAGGACCCGAGCGGGGATACGCAGTATTTT. This translates into CSVEDPSGDTQYF.

This clone was observed a few times. The J gene is TRBJ1-1, the V gene TRBV5-1; D gene unclear. The CDR3 is made up of 14 amino acids. In germline, CDR1 is SGHRS, CDR2 YFSETQ. Trimming took off 0 bases at V and 4 bases at J, with 10 bases between the two ends. Here the CDR3 reads CASSLDLRGTEAFF. The DNA of the CDR3 is TGCGCCAGCAGCTTGGATCTAAGAGGCACTGAAGCTTTCTTT.

The V and J genes are TRBV6-5 and TRBJ2-2; unclear D gene. The germline V gene encodes CDR1 MNHEY and CDR2 SVGAGI. V was shortened by 5 bases and J by 3 bases, with 7 bases between the two germline ends. The CDR3 consists of 13 residues. The CDR3 spells CASSPPYTGELFF. CDR3 nucleotide sequence: TGTGCCAGCAGTCCCCCTTACACCGGGGAGCTGTTTTTT.

This clone occurred a few times. The chain joins TRBV5-1 to TRBJ2-3, with TRBD2 matching 9 bases. In germline, CDR1 is SGHRS, CDR2 YFSETQ. There are 13 residues in the CDR3. The V segment lost 6 bases and the J segment 7 bases; nucleotides outside the gene matches: 6. CDR3 DNA sequence: TGCGCCAGCACCAGTAGCGGGGGCTATACGCAGTATTTT. This sequence encodes CASTSSGGYTQYF.

This chain connects TRBV21-1 to TRBJ1-5; the D call of TRBD1 is as the table states it, not checked on the DNA. TRBV21-1 is noted as a pseudogene. The CDR3 is 18 amino acids. CDR3 DNA: TGTGCCAGCAGCCTCCAACCTCCTGCCAGGGGGGGCAATCAGCCCCAGCATTTT. As protein: CASSLQPPARGGNQPQHF.